Shown below are 21 T cell receptor beta chains from a single sample sequenced in a study of cytomegalovirus exposure and HLA in healthy donors (TCRdb year 2017). The library was obtained by the immunoSEQ multiplex PCR assay. For the multiplex PCR, a mixture combining 60 forward primers for TCR Vbeta segments and 13 reverse primers for TCR Jbeta segments was used. As stored in TCRdb, this immuneACCESS dataset retains in-frame rearrangements with V and J assigned. A fraction of the clones does not appear; measured against another copy, unresolved V genes explain less than half of the discrepancy, and the remainder lacks a known reason. This sample's records show tens of thousands of clones. The ten largest account for about 16% of the sample. Sequenced: PBMCs. These receptor sequences come from a boy between 10 and 17 years old in good health and CMV-seronegative.

The V call is TRBV2, the J call TRBJ1-1; a weak D match, TRBD1 (5 bases). Trimming left V 6 bases short and J 0 bases short, with 14 bases between. This CDR3 spans 15 amino acids. From germline, CDR1 is SNHLY and CDR2 FYNNEI. CDR3: CASRGLGGMNTEAFF. The CDR3 DNA reads TGTGCCAGCAGGGGTTTGGGGGGGATGAACACTGAAGCTTTCTTT.

This chain joins TRBV7-8 and TRBJ1-1; no definite D call. The germline V gene encodes CDR1 SGHVS and CDR2 FQNEAQ. With 1 base removed from V and 5 bases from J, the gap between germline ends came to 5 bases. This CDR3 spans 12 amino acids. The CDR3: CASSLDRTEAFF. CDR3 in DNA: TGTGCCAGCAGCTTAGACAGAACTGAAGCTTTCTTT.

This chain uses TRBV27 with TRBJ2-1; the D is unclear. The CDR3 runs 13 residues. In germline, CDR1 is MNHEY, CDR2 SMNVEV (reference sequence). Trimming removed 8 bases from V and 7 bases from J, with 15 bases in between. CDR3: CASVMTDSNEQFF. The CDR3 DNA follows: TGTGCCAGCGTTATGACCGACTCAAATGAGCAGTTCTTC.

The chain recombines TRBV6-1 with TRBJ1-2; 10 nucleotides agree with TRBD1. V gave up 4 bases and J gave up 2 bases; unmatched junction bases: 1. Germline loops: CDR1 MNHNS, CDR2 SASEGT. The CDR3 has 14 amino acids. CDR3 sequence (DNA): TGTGCCAGCAGTGTGGGACAGGGGAACTATGGCTACACCTTC. This codes for CASSVGQGNYGYTF.

V and J are TRBV30 and TRBJ1-2; TRBD1 matches 10 bases. This CDR3 is built from 17 residues. V lost 3 bases and J lost 5; bases outside the gene matches: 15. The germline V gene has CDR1 GTSNPN and CDR2 SVGIG (reference sequence). Here the CDR3 DNA reads TGTGCCTGGAGCCCCCCGGGACAGGGGTTCTCGAGTTATGGCTACACCTTC. Its protein product is CAWSPPGQGFSSYGYTF.

The chain recombines TRBV27 with TRBJ2-3; tentative D call: TRBD2 (7 bases). Trimming pared 5 bases from V and 2 bases from J, leaving 14 bases between. This CDR3 comprises 15 residues. Germline CDR1 and CDR2: MNHEY and SMNVEV (reference sequence). The CDR3 DNA is TGTGCCAGCAGTCTAGGGGGGGGCCTCACAGATACGCAGTATTTT. Translated, it gives CASSLGGGLTDTQYF.

The chain combines TRBV9 with TRBJ2-2, with 8 bases lining up with TRBD2. The trim removed 4 bases at V and 1 base at J, leaving 6 bases unmatched. Germline V lookup: CDR1 SGDLS, CDR2 YYNGEE. The CDR3 sequence is 16 residues long. CDR3: CASSFIAGLNTGELFF. The CDR3, as DNA: TGTGCCAGCAGCTTTATAGCGGGGCTGAACACCGGGGAGCTGTTTTTT.

The chain is built from TRBV10-1 and TRBJ2-1; D is possibly TRBD2 (7 bases). The CDR3 runs to 15 residues. Trimming pared 4 bases from V and 2 bases from J, leaving 12 bases between. Germline CDR1 is WNHNN and CDR2 is SYGVQD (reference sequence). Written as DNA, the CDR3 is TGCGCCAGCAGTGCGAGGGGGGGCACCTACAATGAGCAGTTCTTC. Encoded protein: CASSARGGTYNEQFF.

V and J are TRBV9 and TRBJ2-5; D gene uncertain. Germline values: CDR1 SGDLS, CDR2 YYNGEE. V was clipped by 4 bases and J by 5 bases, with 9 bases between them. This CDR3 comprises 12 residues. The CDR3 sequence: CASSPVGETQYF. The CDR3 DNA sequence: TGTGCCAGCAGCCCCGTCGGGGAGACCCAGTACTTC.

The CDR3 nucleotides are TGTGCCAGCTATACCGACTCTTACGAGCAGTACTTC. Its translation: CASYTDSYEQYF. The chain carries TRBV7-9 and TRBJ2-7; D gene uncertain. Trimming stripped 8 bases from V and 4 bases from J, with 12 bases between. The CDR3 is made up of 12 amino acids. Germline V CDR1 and CDR2: SEHNR, FQNEAQ (reference sequence).

The chain joins TRBV6-5 to TRBJ1-5; D is uncertain. Trimming took off 0 bases at V and 7 bases at J, with 7 bases between the two ends. The CDR3 contains 13 residues. In germline, CDR1 is MNHEY, CDR2 SVGAGI. In DNA, the CDR3 is TGTGCCAGCAGTTACTCGACGGGACAGCCCCAGCATTTT. It specifies CASSYSTGQPQHF.

The chain joins TRBV10-3 to TRBJ2-1, with TRBD2 identical over 15 bases. The germline gives CDR1 ENHRY, CDR2 SYGVKD. The J segment lost 2 bases and the V segment lost 7 bases, leaving 9 bases of the junction unmatched. This CDR3 region has 18 residues. CDR3 region: CAITPGLAGGQAYNEQFF. Written as DNA, the CDR3 is TGTGCCATCACCCCAGGACTAGCGGGGGGGCAGGCCTACAATGAGCAGTTCTTC.

This clone is identified as large (0.1 to 1%) from frequency. The rearrangement links TRBV23-1 to TRBJ2-1; possibly TRBD1 for D (6 bases). TRBV23-1 falls under the ORF class, with uncertain function. This CDR3 is 20 amino acids long. Trimming stripped 6 bases from V and 3 bases from J, with 30 bases between. The CDR3 is CASRLLPRPGGPVSYNEQFF. The CDR3 bases are TGCGCCAGCAGACTCCTACCGCGGCCTGGGGGCCCAGTGAGCTACAATGAGCAGTTCTTC.

This chain uses TRBV6-6 with TRBJ2-7; TRBD2 agrees at 8 bases. V lost 8 bases and J lost 7; bases outside the gene matches: 10. The germline gives CDR1 MNHNY, CDR2 SVGAGI (reference sequence). This CDR3 spans 13 amino acids. The CDR3: CASGDGGAGEQYF. CDR3 coding DNA: TGTGCCAGCGGTGACGGGGGGGCGGGGGAGCAGTACTTC.

The rearrangement joins TRBV9 to TRBJ2-7, with 8 bases aligning to TRBD1. The germline CDR1 and CDR2 sequences are SGDLS and YYNGEE. The ends lost 2 bases at V and 1 base at J; junction bases unmatched: 8. The CDR3 has 16 residues. The CDR3 DNA reads TGTGCCAGCAGCGTCTCCGACAGGGGAGGATCCTACGAGCAGTACTTC. Translation gives CASSVSDRGGSYEQYF.

The chain uses TRBV19 and TRBJ1-1; 10 nucleotides line up with TRBD1. Germline CDR1 and CDR2: LNHDA and SQIVND (reference sequence). V lost 7 bases, J lost 6 bases, and 8 bases stayed unmatched. The CDR3 is 14 residues long. CDR3 sequence reads: CASTSTGGESEAFF. DNA of the CDR3: TGTGCCAGTACCTCGACAGGGGGCGAATCTGAAGCTTTCTTT.

The chain couples TRBV21-1 to TRBJ2-7; TRBD1 was called by the table and not checked on the DNA. TRBV21-1 is flagged as a pseudogene. The CDR3 is 15 residues long. The CDR3, as DNA: TGTGCCAGCAGCAACCTGACAGGGAGTAGCAACGAGCAGTACTTC. It yields the protein CASSNLTGSSNEQYF.

The chain is built from TRBV9 and TRBJ1-5, with D perhaps TRBD1 (5 bases). CDR1 is SGDLS and CDR2 is YYNGEE in the germline V gene. Trimming stripped 3 bases from V and 8 bases from J, with 18 bases between. The CDR3 consists of 15 residues. The CDR3 nucleotides are TGTGCCAGCAGCGAAGGGGCCCGTAGGGAGGAGCCCCAGCATTTT. Encoded protein: CASSEGARREEPQHF.

The gene calls are TRBV4-1 and TRBJ2-2; 7 bases match TRBD2. V was pared by 0 bases and J by 5 bases, with 9 bases of the junction left unmatched. Germline V gives CDR1 MGHRA, CDR2 YSYEKL. CDR3 length equals 17 residues. CDR3 bases: TGCGCCAGCAGCCAAGATCCGGGCGGGAGAAGGACCGGGGAGCTGTTTTTT. Translated, it gives CASSQDPGGRRTGELFF.

Worth noting for this clone: Since the CDR3 does not end with the conserved phenylalanine or tryptophan, this likely comes from a read error. The chain uses TRBV6-5 and TRBJ1-1; perhaps TRBD1 as D (5 bases). Trimming took off 3 bases at V and 6 bases at J, with 11 bases between the two ends. The germline V gene encodes CDR1 MNHEY and CDR2 SVGAGI. The length of the CDR3 is 13 residues. The CDR3 sequence is CASSYPGGAEAFL. The DNA for the CDR3 is TGTGCCAGCAGTTATCCGGGGGGGGCTGAAGCTTTCCTT.

This chain connects TRBV15 to TRBJ2-7, with D possibly being TRBD1 (6 bases). Trimming removed 5 bases from V and 3 bases from J, with 11 bases in between. CDR1 is LNHNV, CDR2 YYDKDF, per germline (reference sequence). The CDR3 length is 13 residues. The CDR3 nucleotides are TGTGCCACCAGCGTTGGCAGGGGCTACGAGCAGTACTTC. The encoded protein is CATSVGRGYEQYF.